The rows below give T cell receptor beta chains drawn from one sample of a study of Ad26.COV2.S vaccination and SARS-CoV-2 variants. The assay was immunoSEQ multiplex PCR, and TCRdb's table has in-frame clones only and misses some. The sample lists just over 350,000 clones, 92% occurring once. The source was peripheral blood, collected after recovery from COVID-19. These receptors were taken from a human donor who had recovered from COVID-19. CDR3s include the opening cysteine and the closing phenylalanine or tryptophan. Fields, in order: D gene, J gene, V gene, CDR3 protein, CDR3 DNA. The D gene is left open where the match is weak.

d_call: TRBD1; j_call: TRBJ1-2; v_call: TRBV24-1; cdr3_aa: CATSDKQGYGYTF; cdr3_nt: TGTGCCACCAGTGATAAACAGGGGTATGGCTACACCTTC
d_call: .; j_call: TRBJ1-1; v_call: TRBV6-5; cdr3_aa: CANGVGAKSEAFF; cdr3_nt: TGTGCCAATGGTGTGGGGGCGAAAAGTGAAGCTTTCTTT
d_call: TRBD2; j_call: TRBJ2-2; v_call: TRBV9; cdr3_aa: CASSAAGGLYTGELFF; cdr3_nt: TGTGCCAGCAGCGCGGCGGGGGGGCTGTACACCGGGGAGCTGTTTTTT
d_call: .; j_call: TRBJ1-5; v_call: TRBV15; cdr3_aa: CATSRERGASQPQHF; cdr3_nt: TGTGCCACCAGCAGAGAGAGGGGGGCGAGTCAGCCCCAGCATTTT
d_call: .; j_call: TRBJ2-7; v_call: TRBV5-6; cdr3_aa: CASSPKGPPYEQYF; cdr3_nt: TGTGCCAGCAGCCCCAAGGGACCCCCCTACGAGCAGTACTTC
d_call: .; j_call: TRBJ2-1; v_call: TRBV7-2; cdr3_aa: CASSPTGGVTYNEQFF; cdr3_nt: TGTGCCAGCAGCCCCACGGGCGGGGTAACCTACAATGAGCAGTTCTTC
d_call: .; j_call: TRBJ1-2; v_call: TRBV19; cdr3_aa: CASSPNGQSYGYTF; cdr3_nt: TGTGCCAGTAGTCCTAACGGACAGTCCTATGGCTACACCTTC
d_call: .; j_call: TRBJ1-5; v_call: TRBV5-6; cdr3_aa: CASSFGTRNQPQHF; cdr3_nt: TGTGCCAGCAGCTTTGGGACACGCAATCAGCCCCAGCATTTT
d_call: TRBD2; j_call: TRBJ2-5; v_call: TRBV9; cdr3_aa: CASSPQEALAGGPEETQYF; cdr3_nt: TGTGCCAGCAGCCCGCAAGAGGCCCTAGCGGGGGGGCCAGAAGAGACCCAGTACTTC
d_call: .; j_call: TRBJ1-1; v_call: TRBV7-2; cdr3_aa: CASSLFGEQGRATEAFF; cdr3_nt: TGTGCCAGCAGCCTATTTGGGGAACAGGGAAGGGCCACTGAAGCTTTCTTT
d_call: TRBD1; j_call: TRBJ1-1; v_call: TRBV6-5; cdr3_aa: CASTLSEGTGGEAFF; cdr3_nt: TGTGCCAGCACTCTTTCCGAAGGGACAGGGGGCGAAGCTTTCTTT
d_call: TRBD1; j_call: TRBJ2-1; v_call: TRBV9; cdr3_aa: CASGTPETGVLGQFF; cdr3_nt: TGTGCCAGCGGGACCCCCGAGACAGGGGTTCTTGGGCAGTTCTTC
d_call: .; j_call: TRBJ2-7; v_call: TRBV6-6; cdr3_aa: CASSRSANYEQYF; cdr3_nt: TGTGCCAGCAGTCGGTCCGCTAACTACGAGCAGTACTTC
d_call: .; j_call: TRBJ1-2; v_call: TRBV27; cdr3_aa: CANSLSGPKYGYTF; cdr3_nt: TGTGCCAACAGCCTTTCCGGGCCGAAGTATGGCTACACCTTC
d_call: TRBD1; j_call: TRBJ2-3; v_call: TRBV27; cdr3_aa: CASSGTGSTDTQYF; cdr3_nt: TGTGCCAGCAGTGGGACAGGAAGCACAGATACGCAGTATTTT
d_call: .; j_call: TRBJ2-1; v_call: TRBV6-5; cdr3_aa: CASSTGIAYNEQFF; cdr3_nt: TGTGCCAGCAGTACCGGGATAGCCTACAATGAGCAGTTCTTC